This TCR beta chain was profiled in a study of post-analysis software for immune sequencing data (dated by TCRdb to the mid-2010s). As for the study more broadly: The recorded disease courses included relapsing-remitting, secondary progressive and progressive-relapsing multiple sclerosis, and some patients had no subtype annotation. A subset of samples was prepared in parallel using single-end sample barcoding, then pooled and co-amplified after Illumina adapter ligation. The patient repertoires were compared against 10 to 12 previously published healthy control repertoires obtained from donors aged 6 to 25 years.

Libraries were built with PCR. Sequencing took place on an Illumina HiSeq 2500. Unique molecular identifiers were incorporated into TCR beta cDNA libraries to reduce PCR and sequencing biases. Every 1 to 10 million input T cells yielded some 500,000 cDNA molecules, meaning each molecule approximated one T cell. Patient libraries were prepared and sequenced with the same protocol used for the earlier healthy control dataset. Within a given batch, samples were prepared together, multiplexed and sequenced on the same HiSeq lane. The study's processing was this. Raw barcoded reads were processed with MIGEC, discarding single-read molecular identifier groups before consensus assembly and CDR3 extraction. Clonotype tables were post-analysed with VDJtools, normalizing diversity by down-sampling all datasets to the smallest sample size. In repertoire overlap clustering, CDR3 amino acid sequences, but not nucleotide sequences, were matched to correct batch-related cross-sample contamination. Using fastp at Q25 and MiXCR, TCRdb reprocessed the public reads and kept productive beta chains. Duplicate CDR3 protein sequences are folded into a single record with the most common DNA and genes. These V and J calls are TCRdb output, not the study's own analysis. The sample yields around 700,000 distinct CDR3 sequences; approximately 60% were counted once. About 10% of the sample lies in the top ten.

To demonstrate the VDJtools post-analysis software, the study profiled TCR beta repertoires from the peripheral blood of 10 to 15 young patients with multiple sclerosis. The multiple sclerosis patients were children and adolescents ranging in age from roughly 6 to 16 years. The junction shows trimming of 3 bases on V and 1 base on J, plus 8 bases between the germline ends. From a lookup of the germline V gene, CDR1 and CDR2 are SQVTM and ANQGSEA. The CDR3 holds 13 amino acids from the cysteine to the phenylalanine. Kept here is only the CDR3 DNA, which spans 39 bases and is read in frame from base 1. Concerning this clonotype: Its antigen is currently not known. The sample holds no much larger clone one base away, and base qualities are not on file.

The paper as a whole reports these results and caveats: The control group was slightly older than the multiple sclerosis patient group. Direct clustering with F measure showed strong co-clustering of samples prepared in the same batch, prompting a batch-effect correction. Significantly higher frequencies in patients than in controls were found for five or six TRBV segments, including TRBV5-6, TRBV5-1 and TRBV20-1. Compared with controls, multiple sclerosis patients had significantly lower normalized Chao1 diversity, a finding suggesting substantial peripheral T-cell clonal expansion.

This sequence originates from a girl aged 2 to 9 with multiple sclerosis. The chain employs TRBV29-1 and TRBJ2-3, with the D segment possibly TRBD1 or TRBD2, each aligning over 5 bases. The sequencing sample was made of blood. The CDR3 region has the sequence CSVEGPGTDTQYF. The sequenced DNA is TGCAGCGTTGAGGGACCAGGCACAGATACGCAGTATTTT.